This passage covers 10 T cell receptor beta chains from one sample sequenced in a study of blood T cell repertoires in COVID-19. The protocol was immunoSEQ multiplex PCR, while the TCRdb copy is restricted to in-frame clones and leaves out a portion. Of 140,000 to 150,000 clones listed, about four fifths are singletons. Sample: peripheral blood. These receptor sequences come from a human donor in a cohort sampled during active COVID-19.

V usage is TRBV11-2 and J usage is TRBJ2-2; 13 nucleotides line up with TRBD2. The CDR3 consists of 18 residues. Germline CDR1 reads SGHAT; CDR2 reads FQNNGV. V gave up 2 bases and J gave up 0 bases; unmatched junction bases: 3. The CDR3: CASSLYGTSGANTGELFF. In nucleotides, the CDR3 is TGTGCCAGCAGCTTATATGGGACTAGCGGGGCGAACACCGGGGAGCTGTTTTTT.

The chain links TRBV5-4 to TRBJ2-7; TRBD1 matches 8 bases. Germline-derived CDR1 and CDR2 are SGHNT and YYREEE (reference sequence). V shed 4 bases and J 5 bases; nucleotides not matched to a gene: 8. CDR3 size: 14 residues. The CDR3 DNA sequence: TGTGCCAGCAGCCCCCAGGGGGCCAGGAACGAGCAGTACTTC. Its protein product is CASSPQGARNEQYF.

The chain combines TRBV20-1 with TRBJ2-1; D is undetermined. This CDR3 is built from 11 residues. Per germline, CDR1 DFQATT and CDR2 SNEGSKA (reference sequence). The germline V and J ends were trimmed by 2 bases and 6 bases, with 5 bases remaining between them. The CDR3 DNA reads TGCAGTGCTAGACCCATCAATGAGCAGTTCTTC. Encoded protein: CSARPINEQFF.

The rearrangement links TRBV7-2 to TRBJ2-5; 7 bases are shared with TRBD1. CDR1 and CDR2 from the germline V gene are SGHTA and FQGNSA. V lost 3 bases, J lost 3 bases, and 4 bases stayed unmatched. The CDR3 has 14 residues. The CDR3 sequence: CASSFGTAKETQYF. The DNA for the CDR3 is TGTGCCAGCAGCTTTGGGACAGCTAAAGAGACCCAGTACTTC.

The rearrangement uses TRBV7-2 and TRBJ2-7; 12 nucleotides agree with TRBD2. V was pared by 4 bases and J by 4 bases, with 5 bases of the junction left unmatched. This CDR3 is 15 amino acids long. Germline V lookup: CDR1 SGHTA, CDR2 FQGNSA. The CDR3 DNA is TGTGCCAGCAGCTCAATCGGGACTAGCGGGTACGAGCAGTACTTC. This gives the protein CASSSIGTSGYEQYF.

This chain connects TRBV5-1 to TRBJ2-7, with TRBD2 as a possible D gene (5 bases). This CDR3 is built from 14 residues. Germline CDR1 and CDR2: SGHRS and YFSETQ. The V and J ends lost 4 bases and 3 bases respectively, with 14 bases between them. CDR3 bases: TGCGCCAGCAGCGAACCTGAGGGAGACTACGAGCAGTACTTC. The encoded protein is CASSEPEGDYEQYF.

V is TRBV7-6 and J is TRBJ2-5; tentative D call: TRBD2 (6 bases). Germline values: CDR1 SGHVS, CDR2 FNYEAQ. V gave up 1 base and J gave up 5 bases, with 17 bases separating them. The length of the CDR3 is 16 residues. As DNA, the CDR3 is TGTGCCAGCAGCTTAGGGAACGCCGCTGGGGGGGAGACCCAGTACTTC. This codes for CASSLGNAAGGETQYF.

The gene calls are TRBV28 and TRBJ2-5, with D hard to call. This CDR3 is built from 12 residues. Germline CDR1 MDHEN, CDR2 SYDVKM. V dropped 3 bases and J dropped 5 bases, with 7 bases sitting between them. The DNA for the CDR3 is TGTGCCAGCAGTTTGTTTACTGAGACCCAGTACTTC. It specifies CASSLFTETQYF. Complete variable domain (other parts from reference TRBV28 and TRBJ2-5): DVKVTQSSRYLVKRTGEKVFLECVQDMDHENMFWYRQDPGLGLRLIYFSYDVKMKEKGDIPEGYSVSREKKERFSLILESASTNQTSMYLCASSLFTETQYFGPGTRLLVL.

V gene TRBV6-6 combines with J gene TRBJ1-4; D may be TRBD1 (5 bases). CDR1 and CDR2 (germline): MNHNY, SVGAGI (reference sequence). The germline V and J ends were trimmed by 6 bases and 3 bases, with 11 bases remaining between them. The CDR3 has 14 amino acids. The CDR3 nucleotides are TGTGCCAGCAGCTCCTGGGGGGCTAATGAAAAACTGTTTTTT. It specifies CASSSWGANEKLFF.

This chain links TRBV28 with TRBJ1-5; D not resolved. CDR3 length equals 14 residues. V lost 8 bases to trimming and J lost 1 base, with 12 bases between them. In germline, CDR1 is MDHEN, CDR2 SYDVKM. The CDR3 here is CASGKSGSNQPQHF. The CDR3 DNA reads TGTGCCAGCGGAAAATCGGGAAGCAATCAGCCCCAGCATTTT.